The 17 T cell receptor beta chains presented below share a single source sample, sequenced in a study of technical replicates of blood from a few donors. Some clones are missing from TCRdb's copy, which holds only in-frame ones; the method was immunoSEQ multiplex PCR. The repertoire includes some 77,000 clones, 92% of them detected once, and approximately 0.4% sits in the top ten. Sequencing used T cells isolated from PBMCs. Source of these receptors: a human donor in good health.

This clone was counted once. The chain is built from TRBV7-2 and TRBJ2-1, with TRBD2 identical over 7 bases. Looked up from germline, CDR1 is SGHTA and CDR2 is FQGNSA. The CDR3 has 13 residues. The ends lost 5 bases at V and 10 bases at J; junction bases unmatched: 8. CDR3 sequence reads: CASSLPPGGEQFF. CDR3 coding DNA: TGTGCCAGCAGCCTGCCCCCGGGAGGAGAGCAGTTCTTC.

The rearrangement joins TRBV4-3 to TRBJ1-4; D call uncertain. This CDR3 contains 15 residues. Germline-derived CDR1 and CDR2 are LGHNA and YSLEER. The V end lost 2 bases, the J end lost 4 bases, and 11 bases lay between the germline ends. In nucleotides, the CDR3 is TGCGCCAGCAGCCAAAGTTCGGGGAATAATGAAAAACTGTTTTTT. This codes for CASSQSSGNNEKLFF.

J is TRBJ2-1 and V is TRBV5-6; 13 nucleotides align to TRBD2. CDR3 size: 15 residues. J lost 7 bases, V lost 4 bases, and 5 bases had no gene match. Germline values: CDR1 SGHDT, CDR2 YYEEEE. The CDR3 region has the DNA TGTGCCAGCAGCCACAAGACTAGCGGGAGGAATGAGCAGTTCTTC. It codes for CASSHKTSGRNEQFF.

CDR3 residues: CASSGQGDAQPQHF. The CDR3 DNA is TGTGCCAGCAGCGGGCAGGGGGATGCACAGCCCCAGCATTTT. The chain couples TRBV9 to TRBJ1-5, with 7 positions matching TRBD1. The V gene end was trimmed by 3 bases and the J gene end by 7 bases; junction bases not matched to a gene: 7. CDR1 and CDR2 from the germline V gene are SGDLS and YYNGEE. There are 14 residues in the CDR3.

The chain carries TRBV27 and TRBJ2-7, with 9 bases that match TRBD2. Germline assignment: CDR1 MNHEY and CDR2 SMNVEV (reference sequence). With 4 bases clipped from V and 4 bases from J, the junction kept 5 bases outside the gene matches. The CDR3 has 14 residues. For the CDR3, the DNA is TGTGCCAGCAGTTGGCGGGAGGGCAATTACGAGCAGTACTTC. Translated, it gives CASSWREGNYEQYF.

The genes are TRBV28 and TRBJ1-4, with 10 bases matching TRBD1. J lost 5 bases, V lost 2 bases, and 2 bases had no gene match. Germline CDR1 MDHEN, CDR2 SYDVKM. This CDR3 is built from 15 residues. CDR3 DNA sequence: TGTGCCAGCAGTTTACCGACAGGGGGCAATGAAAAACTGTTTTTT. Translated: CASSLPTGGNEKLFF.

The rearrangement joins TRBV19 to TRBJ2-1; 12 nucleotides align to TRBD2. CDR1 and CDR2 from the germline V gene are LNHDA and SQIVND (reference sequence). The CDR3 length is 14 residues. The V segment lost 9 bases and the J segment 6 bases; nucleotides outside the gene matches: 6. CDR3 region: CASSSGREINEQFF. In DNA form, the CDR3 reads TGTGCCAGCTCTAGCGGGAGGGAGATCAATGAGCAGTTCTTC. Together with reference TRBV19 and TRBJ2-1, the CDR3 gives the full variable domain: DGGITQSPKYLFRKEGQNVTLSCEQNLNHDAMYWYRQDPGQGLRLIYYSQIVNDFQKGDIAEGYSVSREKKESFPLTVTSAQKNPTAFYLCASSSGREINEQFFGPGTRLTVL.

The gene calls are TRBV5-1 and TRBJ2-1; perhaps TRBD2 as D (7 bases). Trimming took 0 bases from V and 2 from J, leaving 9 bases between them. The CDR3 totals 15 residues. Germline loops: CDR1 SGHRS, CDR2 YFSETQ. CDR3 protein: CASSLEGGTYNEQFF. CDR3 sequence (DNA): TGCGCCAGCAGCTTGGAGGGGGGGACCTACAATGAGCAGTTCTTC.

V usage is TRBV27 and J usage is TRBJ1-5; 8 nucleotides match TRBD1. The germline V gene has CDR1 MNHEY and CDR2 SMNVEV (reference sequence). The CDR3 covers 14 residues. J was trimmed by 7 bases and V by 11 bases; bases with no gene match: 13. This CDR3 reads CASPDRAVSQPQHF. Here the CDR3 DNA reads TGTGCCTCTCCGGACAGGGCAGTAAGCCAGCCCCAGCATTTT.

The chain joins TRBV29-1 to TRBJ1-1, with TRBD1 identical over 8 bases. Germline values: CDR1 SQVTM, CDR2 ANQGSEA. The CDR3 covers 13 residues. V lost 4 bases, J lost 0 bases, and 1 base stayed unmatched. CDR3 region: CSVGQGLNTEAFF. The CDR3 region has the DNA TGCAGCGTTGGACAGGGGTTGAACACTGAAGCTTTCTTT.

This chain's CDR3 is CASSEHRTGNTEAFF. The CDR3 DNA reads as TGTGCCAGTAGTGAACATAGAACAGGGAACACTGAAGCTTTCTTT. The chain uses TRBV19 and TRBJ1-1, with a possible D match to TRBD1 (5 bases). This CDR3 contains 15 residues. Trimming stripped 5 bases from V and 1 base from J, with 14 bases between. Germline CDR1 LNHDA, CDR2 SQIVND (reference sequence).

The chain recombines TRBV9 with TRBJ1-2, with a possible D match to TRBD1 (6 bases). The CDR3 extends over 12 amino acids. The germline CDR1 and CDR2 sequences are SGDLS and YYNGEE. Trimming cost V 3 bases and J 6 bases, with 9 bases left between them. The CDR3 nucleotides are TGTGCCAGCAGCGAACAGGGAAATGGCTACACCTTC. This codes for CASSEQGNGYTF.

The V and J genes are TRBV7-9 and TRBJ2-1; perhaps TRBD2 as D (5 bases). Germline CDR1 is SEHNR and CDR2 is FQNEAQ (reference sequence). The CDR3 consists of 16 residues. The germline V and J ends were trimmed by 5 bases and 2 bases, with 16 bases remaining between them. The DNA of the CDR3 is TGTGCCAGCAGCGTCAAGGACGGGGTCACCTACAATGAGCAGTTCTTC. This gives the protein CASSVKDGVTYNEQFF. Together with reference TRBV7-9 and TRBJ2-1, the CDR3 gives the full variable domain: DTGVSQNPRHKITKRGQNVTFRCDPISEHNRLYWYRQTLGQGPEFLTYFQNEAQLEKSRLLSDRFSAERPKGSFSTLEIQRTEQGDSAMYLCASSVKDGVTYNEQFFGPGTRLTVL.

The chain uses TRBV6-1 and TRBJ2-1, with D perhaps TRBD2 (6 bases). The CDR3 contains 14 residues. The V gene lost 2 bases and the J gene lost 3 bases, with 8 bases spanning the gap. Looked up from germline, CDR1 is MNHNS and CDR2 is SASEGT. CDR3 sequence: CASSESGVYNEQFF. As DNA, the CDR3 is TGTGCCAGCAGTGAATCGGGAGTCTACAATGAGCAGTTCTTC.

V gene TRBV5-6 combines with J gene TRBJ2-5, with a possible D match to TRBD2 (6 bases). Germline V gene sequence: CDR1 SGHDT, CDR2 YYEEEE. The CDR3 length is 16 residues. Trimming cost V 2 bases and J 2 bases, with 16 bases left between them. The CDR3 loop reads CASSFATGTHQETQYF. In nucleotides, the CDR3 is TGTGCCAGCAGCTTTGCCACGGGGACTCATCAAGAGACCCAGTACTTC. The full variable domain, with the rest looked up from reference TRBV5-6 and TRBJ2-5, is DAGVTQSPTHLIKTRGQQVTLRCSPKSGHDTVSWYQQALGQGPQFIFQYYEEEERQRGNFPDRFSGHQFPNYSSELNVNALLLGDSALYLCASSFATGTHQETQYFGPGTRLLVL.

The chain links TRBV30 to TRBJ2-5; the D gene is possibly TRBD2 (5 bases). Trimming took off 0 bases at V and 3 bases at J, with 8 bases between the two ends. Germline loops: CDR1 GTSNPN, CDR2 SVGIG (reference sequence). CDR3 length equals 13 residues. CDR3: CAWSVVGEETQYF. Here the CDR3 DNA reads TGTGCCTGGAGTGTTGTGGGAGAAGAGACCCAGTACTTC.

This rearrangement joins TRBV9 to TRBJ2-7, with 9 positions matching TRBD1. Germline lookup yields CDR1 SGDLS and CDR2 YYNGEE. V dropped 3 bases and J dropped 4; count of bases not matched to a gene: 8. The CDR3 sequence is 15 residues long. The CDR3 DNA reads as TGTGCCAGCAGCGCAGGGGGGACAGGGAGGTACGAGCAGTACTTC. Its protein is CASSAGGTGRYEQYF.